Listed below are T cell receptor beta chains from one sample, sequenced in a study of human T cells and chemical hapten exposure. TCRdb used MiXCR to reprocess the RACE reads, holding one entry per CDR3 protein. The repertoire holds 80,000 to 95,000 distinct CDR3 sequences, with around 10% as singletons. This material consisted of whole blood, taken in connection with sensitization to the hapten diphenylcyclopropenone (DPC). Receptor source: a young man with alopecia areata. Some clones in this sample may be carry-over from other donors' samples. CDR3s include the opening cysteine and the closing phenylalanine or tryptophan. Each record gives: clone size, J gene, D gene, V gene, CDR3 DNA, CDR3 protein. D genes are given only for firm matches. The size field is filled for only some rows; it gives once, few, many or a size class.

size: .; J: TRBJ2-5; D: .; V: TRBV14; DNA: TGTGCCAGCAGCCAAGATTCGGGGGATCAAGAGACCCAGTACTTC; CDR3: CASSQDSGDQETQYF
size: .; J: TRBJ2-3; D: .; V: TRBV3-1; DNA: TGTGCCAGCAGCCAGTTAGAAGGAGACCCTGCGCAGTATTTT; CDR3: CASSQLEGDPAQYF
size: many; J: TRBJ1-4; D: .; V: TRBV7-2; DNA: TGTGCCAGCAGCTTAGCGCCTGGTGAAAAACTGTTTTTT; CDR3: CASSLAPGEKLFF
size: many; J: TRBJ2-1; D: TRBD1; V: TRBV5-1; DNA: TGCGCCAGCAGCGTTGGGACAGAAGTTACTGGTGAGCAGTTCTTC; CDR3: CASSVGTEVTGEQFF
size: many; J: TRBJ2-7; D: .; V: TRBV7-9; DNA: TGTGCCAGCAGCCCCAGCCTCTCCGGGGGTTCCTACGAGCAGTACTTC; CDR3: CASSPSLSGGSYEQYF
size: .; J: TRBJ1-6; D: .; V: TRBV4-3; DNA: TGCGCCAGCAGCCAAGATCGTAACAGTTTAGGTTCACCCCTCCACTTT; CDR3: CASSQDRNSLGSPLHF
size: many; J: TRBJ2-2; D: .; V: TRBV27; DNA: TGTGCCAGCAGACGTAACACCGGGGAGCTGTTTTTT; CDR3: CASRRNTGELFF
size: .; J: TRBJ2-7; D: .; V: TRBV18; DNA: TGTGCCAGCTCACCCCGGGACGGGAAAGGCGAGCAGTACTTC; CDR3: CASSPRDGKGEQYF
size: .; J: TRBJ1-5; D: .; V: TRBV28; DNA: TGTGCCAGCAGTTTAACGCAGGGCCGCAATCAGCCCCAGCATTTT; CDR3: CASSLTQGRNQPQHF
size: .; J: TRBJ2-5; D: .; V: TRBV7-2; DNA: TGTGCCAGCAGCTTTTCTCCCGAAAGGCAAGAGACCCAGTACTTC; CDR3: CASSFSPERQETQYF
size: .; J: TRBJ2-7; D: .; V: TRBV11-2; DNA: TGTGCCAGCAGCCAACCCGGGGGTTTGGAGCAGTACTTC; CDR3: CASSQPGGLEQYF
size: few; J: TRBJ2-5; D: .; V: TRBV11-3; DNA: TGTGCCAGCAGCTTGAGGGCCGGGGAGACCCAGTACTTC; CDR3: CASSLRAGETQYF
size: many; J: TRBJ1-2; D: .; V: TRBV4-3; DNA: TGCGCCAGCAGCCAAGAAACCAAGGGCGCCTATGGCTACACCTTC; CDR3: CASSQETKGAYGYTF
size: .; J: TRBJ2-4; D: .; V: TRBV2; DNA: TGTGCCACGGGACATCGATTCTTAGGTCCCTTAGCCAAAAACATTCAGTACTTC; CDR3: CATGHRFLGPLAKNIQYF
size: .; J: TRBJ1-1; D: .; V: TRBV5-1; DNA: TGCGCCAGCACCCCGGACAGAGAAGCTTTCTTT; CDR3: CASTPDREAFF
size: .; J: TRBJ1-1; D: .; V: TRBV10-3; DNA: TGTGCCATCAGTGGCTCAGGGAAGGGGAGCACTGAAGCTTTCTTT; CDR3: CAISGSGKGSTEAFF
size: few; J: TRBJ1-5; D: .; V: TRBV21-1; DNA: TGTGCCAGCAGCGCAACGCTGTTTACCAATCAGCCCCAGCATTTT; CDR3: CASSATLFTNQPQHF
size: .; J: TRBJ2-1; D: TRBD1; V: TRBV19; DNA: TGTGCCAGTACCTGGACAGGGTCAGGTACCAATGAGCAGTTCTTC; CDR3: CASTWTGSGTNEQFF
size: few; J: TRBJ2-2; D: .; V: TRBV7-9; DNA: TGTGCCAGCAACCGGGACTGGAACACCGGGGAGCTGTTTTTT; CDR3: CASNRDWNTGELFF
size: few; J: TRBJ2-7; D: .; V: TRBV11-2; DNA: TGTGCCAGCAGCTTAGGTTCGGGAGAGCAGTACTTC; CDR3: CASSLGSGEQYF
size: few; J: TRBJ2-7; D: .; V: TRBV20-1; DNA: TGCAGTGCGCCCGGGACATCAGCCTACGAGCAGTACTTC; CDR3: CSAPGTSAYEQYF
size: many; J: TRBJ2-1; D: TRBD1; V: TRBV6-5; DNA: TGTGCCAGCAGACGGACAGGGATGTTAGATGAGCAGTTCTTC; CDR3: CASRRTGMLDEQFF
size: .; J: TRBJ1-1; D: .; V: TRBV2; DNA: TGTGCCAGCGCCGGGAGGAGCCGGGAAGCTTTCTTT; CDR3: CASAGRSREAFF
size: many; J: TRBJ1-2; D: TRBD1; V: TRBV4-1; DNA: TGCGCCAGCAATACGCCGGGACAGGGGTATAGGGCGGGTCTTGCTGGCTACACCTTC; CDR3: CASNTPGQGYRAGLAGYTF
size: few; J: TRBJ2-7; D: .; V: TRBV5-1; DNA: TGCGCCAGCAGCTTTAGGGGGTCCTCGTCCTACGAGCAGTACTTC; CDR3: CASSFRGSSSYEQYF
size: many; J: TRBJ2-2; D: TRBD1; V: TRBV11-3; DNA: TGTGCCAGCAGCGCCGGGACAGGGACGTCCGGGGAGCTGTTTTTT; CDR3: CASSAGTGTSGELFF
size: many; J: TRBJ2-1; D: TRBD2; V: TRBV5-1; DNA: TGCGCCAGCAGCTTGAGTAGCGGGGGACGCAATGAGCAGTTCTTC; CDR3: CASSLSSGGRNEQFF
size: .; J: TRBJ1-4; D: .; V: TRBV20-1; DNA: TGCAGTGCTCAAACAGGGAGTGGGGAAAAACTGTTTTTT; CDR3: CSAQTGSGEKLFF
size: many; J: TRBJ2-7; D: TRBD1; V: TRBV7-9; DNA: TGTGCCGGCGGACAGGGTTCCCACGAGCAGTACTTC; CDR3: CAGGQGSHEQYF
size: .; J: TRBJ1-1; D: .; V: TRBV7-9; DNA: TGTGCCAGCAGCTTATTTGACACTGAAGCTTTCTTT; CDR3: CASSLFDTEAFF
size: few; J: TRBJ1-1; D: .; V: TRBV6-2/TRBV6-3; DNA: TGTGCCACCACCGGGTGGAACACTGAAGCTTTCTTT; CDR3: CATTGWNTEAFF
size: many; J: TRBJ2-1; D: .; V: TRBV6-2/TRBV6-3; DNA: TGTGCCAGCAGTTATCGGTCGGGGGCTACCTACAATGAGCAGTTCTTC; CDR3: CASSYRSGATYNEQFF
size: .; J: TRBJ1-2; D: TRBD1; V: TRBV11-2; DNA: TGTGCCAGCAGCCCGAATCAGGGGGGCGATGGCTACACCTTC; CDR3: CASSPNQGGDGYTF
size: .; J: TRBJ2-7; D: .; V: TRBV29-1; DNA: TGCAGCGTCGCCCATAGGGCAGGGAACGAGCAGTACTTC; CDR3: CSVAHRAGNEQYF
size: many; J: TRBJ1-1; D: .; V: TRBV3-1; DNA: TGTGCCAGCGGGCAGGGGAGCACTGAAGCTTTCTTT; CDR3: CASGQGSTEAFF
size: few; J: TRBJ2-5; D: TRBD2; V: TRBV11-2; DNA: TGTGCCAGCAGCCTAGCGGGGGTCCAAGAGACCCAGTACTTC; CDR3: CASSLAGVQETQYF
size: .; J: TRBJ1-6; D: .; V: TRBV27; DNA: TGTGCCAGCGGGATTGAGCGGGCTTCACCCCTCCACTTT; CDR3: CASGIERASPLHF
size: few; J: TRBJ2-5; D: .; V: TRBV7-9; DNA: TGTGCCAGCAGGTTCTCAGAGACCCAGTACTTC; CDR3: CASRFSETQYF
size: many; J: TRBJ2-3; D: TRBD2; V: TRBV7-8; DNA: TGTGCCAGCAGCTCTACCGCGAGACTAGCGGGGATTAGCACAGATACGCAGTATTTT; CDR3: CASSSTARLAGISTDTQYF
size: .; J: TRBJ2-2; D: TRBD2; V: TRBV11-3; DNA: TGTGCCAGCAGCTTAGATCTCGCGGGAGTCGCGAACACCGGGGAGCTGTTTTTT; CDR3: CASSLDLAGVANTGELFF
size: many; J: TRBJ2-2; D: TRBD1; V: TRBV29-1; DNA: TGCAGCGGGCGAGGGGGCCTGAACACCGGGGAGCTGTTTTTT; CDR3: CSGRGGLNTGELFF
size: many; J: TRBJ2-1; D: .; V: TRBV7-9; DNA: TGTGCCAGCAGCCCTGACAATACCTACAATGAGCAGTTCTTC; CDR3: CASSPDNTYNEQFF
size: few; J: TRBJ2-2; D: .; V: TRBV18; DNA: TGTGCCACTCAGAAGAGTACGCACACCGGGGAGCTGTTTTTT; CDR3: CATQKSTHTGELFF
size: many; J: TRBJ2-1; D: .; V: TRBV9; DNA: TGTGCCAGCAGCGTTGTGGCCTACCGAAGCTCCTACAATGAGCAGTTCTTC; CDR3: CASSVVAYRSSYNEQFF
size: .; J: TRBJ1-2; D: .; V: TRBV27; DNA: TGTGCCAGCAGTTCGGGACCCTATCTTAACTATGGCTACACCTTC; CDR3: CASSSGPYLNYGYTF
size: many; J: TRBJ2-2; D: .; V: TRBV7-2; DNA: TGTGCCAGCAGCCAGGGACCCACGAACACCGGGGAGCTGTTTTTT; CDR3: CASSQGPTNTGELFF
size: few; J: TRBJ2-1; D: .; V: TRBV6-6; DNA: TGTGCCAGCAGTTACTCGGACTCGTCCTACAATGAGCAGTTCTTC; CDR3: CASSYSDSSYNEQFF
size: many; J: TRBJ1-5; D: .; V: TRBV28; DNA: TGTGCCACCGAGCGTTGGTGGGAGCCCCAGCATTTT; CDR3: CATERWWEPQHF
size: many; J: TRBJ2-3; D: .; V: TRBV4-3; DNA: TGCGCCAGCAGCCAAGGCAGGCAGGGCACAGATACGCAGTATTTT; CDR3: CASSQGRQGTDTQYF
size: many; J: TRBJ2-4; D: .; V: TRBV7-2; DNA: TGTGCCAGCAGCTTATGGGGGGATTTAGCCAAAAACATTCAGTACTTC; CDR3: CASSLWGDLAKNIQYF
size: .; J: TRBJ2-2; D: .; V: TRBV24-1; DNA: TGTGCCACCAGTGATTTGACGAACACCGGGGAGCTGTTTTTT; CDR3: CATSDLTNTGELFF
size: few; J: TRBJ1-1; D: .; V: TRBV5-1; DNA: TGCGCCAGCAGCTTGGTCAGGGGGAACACTGAAGCTTTCTTT; CDR3: CASSLVRGNTEAFF
size: .; J: TRBJ1-4; D: TRBD1; V: TRBV28; DNA: TGTGCCACCCTAAGGACAGGGTATGGAAAACTGTTTTTT; CDR3: CATLRTGYGKLFF
size: few; J: TRBJ2-3; D: .; V: TRBV20-1; DNA: TGCAGTGCTCGCTTGGGGGGCACAGATACGCAGTATTTT; CDR3: CSARLGGTDTQYF
size: .; J: TRBJ1-1; D: .; V: TRBV7-2; DNA: TGTGCCAGCAGCTTACAACGTGAGAACACTGAAGCTTTCTTT; CDR3: CASSLQRENTEAFF
size: many; J: TRBJ1-5; D: .; V: TRBV2; DNA: TGTGCCACACGGGACAGCAATCAGCCCCAGCATTTT; CDR3: CATRDSNQPQHF
size: .; J: TRBJ1-6; D: TRBD1; V: TRBV28; DNA: TGTGCCAGCAGTTCCCCGGACAGGCCCTTACCCCTCCACTTT; CDR3: CASSSPDRPLPLHF